A single sample gave rise to the 21 T cell receptor beta chains below, sequenced in a study of blood T cell repertoires in COVID-19. The data were produced by immunoSEQ multiplex PCR, yet TCRdb's version contains in-frame clones alone and is incomplete. The sample holds 370,000 or so clones, over 75% seen once. Material for sequencing was PBMCs or T cells enriched from blood (not recorded which). These receptors all stem from a man aged 25-45 years who had recovered from COVID-19.

The gene calls are TRBV6-5 and TRBJ2-7, with D perhaps matching TRBD2 (5 bases). CDR1 MNHEY and CDR2 SVGAGI come from the germline V gene. This CDR3 is built from 16 residues. The germline V and J ends were trimmed by 0 bases and 3 bases, with 15 bases remaining between them. CDR3 in DNA: TGTGCCAGCAGTTACTCGGCGGGCCTAAAGGGCTACGAGCAGTACTTC. Its protein product is CASSYSAGLKGYEQYF.

The chain joins TRBV9 to TRBJ2-4; possible D gene TRBD2, 6 bases. CDR3 length equals 15 residues. Germline V gene data show CDR1 as SGDLS and CDR2 as YYNGEE. V was cut by 3 bases and J by 4 bases, with 14 bases left in between. CDR3 nucleotide sequence: TGTGCCAGCAGCGGAGGGACTTTACAGAAAAACATTCAGTACTTC. Residues: CASSGGTLQKNIQYF.

Worth noting for this clone: The sample holds other DNA sequences that translate to the same CDR3. The J gene is TRBJ1-4, the V gene TRBV6-5, with 9 bases fitting TRBD1. In germline, CDR1 is MNHEY, CDR2 SVGAGI. With 5 bases clipped from V and 3 bases from J, the junction kept 4 bases outside the gene matches. This CDR3 is built from 15 residues. DNA of the CDR3: TGTGCCAGCAGTAACAGGGGGCTTGCTAATGAAAAACTGTTTTTT. Translated, it gives CASSNRGLANEKLFF.

Turning to this clone: The same CDR3 also results from other DNA sequences found in this sample. This sequence joins TRBV5-1 and TRBJ2-7; 10 bases align to TRBD1. J was trimmed by 2 bases and V by 3 bases; bases with no gene match: 2. The CDR3 has 14 amino acids. CDR1 is SGHRS and CDR2 is YFSETQ in the germline V gene. This chain's CDR3 is CASSSGTGAYEQYF. CDR3 nucleotide sequence: TGCGCCAGCAGCTCGGGGACAGGGGCCTACGAGCAGTACTTC.

J is TRBJ1-2 and V is TRBV11-1; no reliable D call. This CDR3 has 15 residues. Germline V gives CDR1 SGHAT, CDR2 FQDESV (reference sequence). Trimming removed 2 bases at V and 0 bases at J, with 10 bases between. CDR3 amino acids: CASSLSSGANYGYTF. CDR3 DNA: TGTGCCAGCAGCTTAAGTAGTGGTGCTAACTATGGCTACACCTTC.

The gene calls are TRBV13 and TRBJ1-1; D is ambiguous. The V gene lost 2 bases and the J gene lost 1 base, with 5 bases spanning the gap. The CDR3 consists of 13 residues. Germline loops: CDR1 PRHDT, CDR2 FYEKMQ (reference sequence). CDR3 DNA sequence: TGTGCCAGCAGCTTACTTTCGAACACTGAAGCTTTCTTT. Translating it yields CASSLLSNTEAFF.

In DNA form, the CDR3 reads TGTGCCCGATCCGTTGGACAGGAGCCCTTGGGCTACACCTTC. This codes for CARSVGQEPLGYTF. V and J are TRBV30 and TRBJ1-2; 7 nucleotides align to TRBD1. Germline V gives CDR1 GTSNPN, CDR2 SVGIG (reference sequence). After removal of 8 bases from V and 8 bases from J, the junction contained 17 bases not matched to a gene. This CDR3 spans 14 amino acids.

The rearrangement links TRBV27 to TRBJ2-1, with TRBD2 matching 8 bases. Per the germline V gene, CDR1 is MNHEY and CDR2 is SMNVEV (reference sequence). The CDR3 is made up of 15 amino acids. Trimming removed 6 bases from V and 5 bases from J; junction bases left unmatched: 9. This CDR3 is CASSTASGLHNEQFF. CDR3 DNA sequence: TGTGCCAGCAGCACCGCTAGCGGGTTACACAATGAGCAGTTCTTC.

This chain uses TRBV9 with TRBJ2-2, with TRBD1 as a possible D gene (5 bases). Germline assignment: CDR1 SGDLS and CDR2 YYNGEE. This CDR3 has 15 residues. The V end lost 0 bases, the J end lost 5 bases, and 11 bases lay between the germline ends. In nucleotides, the CDR3 is TGTGCCAGCAGCGTAGCAGGGCCGGGTACCGGGGAGCTGTTTTTT. Translation gives CASSVAGPGTGELFF. The variable domain in full, completed from reference TRBV9 and TRBJ2-2, reads DSGVTQTPKHLITATGQRVTLRCSPRSGDLSVYWYQQSLDQGLQFLIQYYNGEERAKGNILERFSAQQFPDLHSELNLSSLELGDSALYFCASSVAGPGTGELFFGEGSRLTVL.

This clone occurred once. The gene calls are TRBV5-1 and TRBJ1-5; TRBD1 matches at 9 bases. Germline trimming cut 4 bases from V and 7 bases from J; bases unmatched to any gene: 6. The CDR3 length is 14 residues. The germline V gene has CDR1 SGHRS and CDR2 YFSETQ. In DNA form, the CDR3 reads TGCGCCAGCAGCACGGGACAGGGACAGCAGCCCCAGCATTTT. It yields the protein CASSTGQGQQPQHF.

The chain is built from TRBV9 and TRBJ2-3; the match to TRBD2 covers 8 bases. CDR3 size: 15 residues. With V trimmed by 4 bases and J by 5 bases, 9 bases remained unmatched. Germline CDR1 reads SGDLS; CDR2 reads YYNGEE. DNA for the CDR3: TGTGCCAGCAGCTTAGGGGGACTAGGGTTAGATACGCAGTATTTT. Residues: CASSLGGLGLDTQYF.

The chain links TRBV29-1 to TRBJ2-5; 7 positions agree with TRBD2. V dropped 6 bases and J dropped 3; count of bases not matched to a gene: 4. The CDR3 contains 12 residues. CDR1 and CDR2 (germline): SQVTM, ANQGSEA. CDR3: CSVEGREETQYF. The CDR3 DNA reads TGCAGCGTGGAGGGGAGGGAAGAGACCCAGTACTTC.

This chain connects TRBV6-4 to TRBJ1-1; 7 nucleotides agree with TRBD1. Trimming cost V 6 bases and J 2 bases; bases outside gene matches: 6. Germline V gives CDR1 MRHNA, CDR2 SNTAGT. This CDR3 is 14 amino acids long. The CDR3 loop is CASSADRVNTEAFF. In DNA form, the CDR3 reads TGTGCCAGCAGCGCCGACAGGGTAAACACTGAAGCTTTCTTT.

As regards this clone: Other DNA sequences within the sample encode an identical CDR3. The chain is built from TRBV4-3 and TRBJ1-1; D unresolved. This CDR3 has 14 amino acids. V was trimmed by 1 base and J by 1 base, leaving 7 bases between them. Germline V gene data show CDR1 as LGHNA and CDR2 as YSLEER. Here the CDR3 DNA reads TGCGCCAGCAGCCAAGTAGGAGGGAACACTGAAGCTTTCTTT. It yields the protein CASSQVGGNTEAFF.

The rearrangement joins TRBV4-1 to TRBJ1-1; TRBD1 matches 8 bases. The germline gives CDR1 MGHRA, CDR2 YSYEKL. This CDR3 region has 13 residues. Losses at the gene ends were 4 bases for V and 10 bases for J; bases not matched to a gene: 8. The CDR3 loop reads CASSPGGFPAAFF. DNA of the CDR3: TGCGCCAGCAGCCCAGGGGGCTTCCCGGCAGCTTTCTTT.

V is TRBV30 and J is TRBJ1-2, with a tentative D call TRBD1 (5 bases). CDR3 length equals 14 residues. The germline V gene encodes CDR1 GTSNPN and CDR2 SVGIG (reference sequence). V lost 3 bases and J 8 bases, leaving 19 bases between the germline ends. The CDR3 loop is CAWRRDRGFFGYTF. CDR3 nucleotide sequence: TGTGCCTGGAGAAGAGATAGGGGCTTTTTCGGCTACACCTTC.

This clone was found once. The rearrangement joins TRBV6-5 to TRBJ1-5; D is unresolved. V was trimmed by 6 bases and J by 7 bases, leaving 13 bases between them. CDR1 MNHEY and CDR2 SVGAGI come from the germline V gene. This CDR3 region has 13 residues. CDR3 nucleotide sequence: TGTGCCAGCAGCCATAACACAAACCAGCCCCAGCATTTT. Protein: CASSHNTNQPQHF.

This chain links TRBV23-1 with TRBJ2-7; D is ambiguous. TRBV23-1 is an ORF for which the function is uncertain. V dropped 0 bases and J dropped 0 bases, with 21 bases sitting between them. The CDR3 spans 19 residues. CDR3 sequence: CASSQSVLPKDLSSYEQYF. The DNA of the CDR3 is TGCGCCAGCAGTCAATCGGTGCTACCAAAAGATCTAAGCTCCTACGAGCAGTACTTC.

The chain employs TRBV9 and TRBJ2-7; the match to TRBD2 covers 8 bases. The V and J ends lost 4 bases and 3 bases, in that order; junction bases with no gene match: 15. Germline CDR1 reads SGDLS; CDR2 reads YYNGEE. The CDR3 runs 17 residues. The CDR3 sequence is CASSRYPEVAGNYEQYF. CDR3 nucleotide sequence: TGTGCCAGCAGCCGATACCCTGAGGTAGCGGGAAACTACGAGCAGTACTTC.

This clone was detected once. The chain recombines TRBV6-1 with TRBJ1-1, with no clear D. From germline, CDR1 is MNHNS and CDR2 SASEGT. The length of the CDR3 is 14 residues. V dropped 2 bases and J dropped 5 bases, with 12 bases sitting between them. The CDR3 protein is CASSESGSWTEAFF. CDR3 nucleotide sequence: TGTGCCAGCAGTGAATCGGGGAGTTGGACTGAAGCTTTCTTT.

The chain recombines TRBV7-9 with TRBJ2-1; 9 nucleotides agree with TRBD2. The V and J ends lost 5 bases and 4 bases, in that order; junction bases with no gene match: 12. CDR3 length equals 17 residues. Germline-derived CDR1 and CDR2 are SEHNR and FQNEAQ (reference sequence). The CDR3 bases are TGTGCCAGCAGCCCCCGGCTAGCGGGGACCCTATACAATGAGCAGTTCTTC. It specifies CASSPRLAGTLYNEQFF.